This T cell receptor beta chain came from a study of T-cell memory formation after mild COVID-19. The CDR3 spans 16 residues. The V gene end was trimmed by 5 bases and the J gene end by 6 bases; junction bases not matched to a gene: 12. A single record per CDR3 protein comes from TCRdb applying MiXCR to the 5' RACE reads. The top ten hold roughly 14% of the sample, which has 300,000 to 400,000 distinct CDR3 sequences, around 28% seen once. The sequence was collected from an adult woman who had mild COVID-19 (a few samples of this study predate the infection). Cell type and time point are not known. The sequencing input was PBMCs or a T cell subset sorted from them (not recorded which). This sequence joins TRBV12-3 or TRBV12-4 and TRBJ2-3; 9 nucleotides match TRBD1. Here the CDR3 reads CASSPFLGQGPDTQYF. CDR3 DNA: TGTGCCAGCAGTCCCTTCTTGGGACAGGGCCCTGATACGCAGTATTTT.